Included here is one T cell receptor (beta chain) sequence, with context. This specimen belongs to a study of blood T cell repertoires in COVID-19. On the study more broadly: There were acute and convalescent COVID-19 samples, and they came from the United States, Italy and Spain. PBMCs, B-cell-depleted T cells, or T cells were the source of the cDNA or gDNA that made up the material.

J gave up 4 bases and V 4 bases, and 9 bases lay outside the gene matches. The CDR3 extends over 14 amino acids. In germline, CDR1 is GTSNPN, CDR2 SVGIG (reference sequence). In the original analysis: Quantification of nucleated cells was approximated via reference gene primer amplification. Only in-frame clones appear in the TCRdb table, and some are missing; sequencing was by immunoSEQ multiplex PCR. D and trimming were read from the DNA, whereas the V and J calls and clone size are those reported in that table. The sample has roughly 110,000 clones; about 89% are singletons. The sequencing sample was made of peripheral blood. This TCR was recovered from a woman aged 25 to 39 with acute or convalescent COVID-19. The rearrangement uses TRBV30 and TRBJ1-2; 7 bases match TRBD1. In DNA form, the CDR3 reads TGTGCCTGGATGAGGCAGGGGGTGGCCTATGGCTACACCTTC. It translates to CAWMRQGVAYGYTF.